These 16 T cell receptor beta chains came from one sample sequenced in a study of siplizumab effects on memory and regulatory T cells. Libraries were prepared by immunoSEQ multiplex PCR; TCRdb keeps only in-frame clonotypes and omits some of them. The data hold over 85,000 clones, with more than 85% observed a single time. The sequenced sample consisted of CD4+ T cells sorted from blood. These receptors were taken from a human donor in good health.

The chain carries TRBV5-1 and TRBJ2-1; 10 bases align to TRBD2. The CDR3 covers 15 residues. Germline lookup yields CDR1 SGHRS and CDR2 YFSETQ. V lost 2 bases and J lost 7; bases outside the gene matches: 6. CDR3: CASSFGGSGRNEQFF. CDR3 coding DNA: TGCGCCAGCAGCTTCGGAGGTAGCGGGAGGAATGAGCAGTTCTTC.

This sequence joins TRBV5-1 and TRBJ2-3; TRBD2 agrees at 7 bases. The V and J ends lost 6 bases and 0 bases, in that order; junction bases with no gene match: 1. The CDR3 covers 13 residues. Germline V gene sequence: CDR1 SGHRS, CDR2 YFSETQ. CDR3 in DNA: TGCGCCAGCACGGGGGGAAGCACAGATACGCAGTATTTT. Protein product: CASTGGSTDTQYF.

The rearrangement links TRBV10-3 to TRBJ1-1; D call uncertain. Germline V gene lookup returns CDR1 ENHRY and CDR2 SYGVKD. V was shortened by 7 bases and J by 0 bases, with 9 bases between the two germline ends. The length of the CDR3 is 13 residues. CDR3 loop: CAITADMNTEAFF. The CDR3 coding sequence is TGTGCCATCACAGCTGACATGAACACTGAAGCTTTCTTT.

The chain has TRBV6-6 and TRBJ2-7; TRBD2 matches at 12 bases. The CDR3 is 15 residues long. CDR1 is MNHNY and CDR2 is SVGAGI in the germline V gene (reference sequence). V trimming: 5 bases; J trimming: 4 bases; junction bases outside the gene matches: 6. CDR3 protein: CASSNLAGGGYEQYF. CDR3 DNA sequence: TGTGCCAGCAGTAACCTAGCGGGAGGGGGGTACGAGCAGTACTTC.

Here the CDR3 DNA reads TGTGCCAGCAGCCATGAACCGGGACAGGGGCGAACCAAAAACATTCAGTACTTC. Its translation: CASSHEPGQGRTKNIQYF. The V call is TRBV4-2, the J call TRBJ2-4; TRBD1 matches at 10 bases. Germline V CDR1 and CDR2: LGHNA, YNFKEQ. The CDR3 length is 18 residues. After removal of 3 bases from V and 2 bases from J, the junction contained 10 bases not matched to a gene.

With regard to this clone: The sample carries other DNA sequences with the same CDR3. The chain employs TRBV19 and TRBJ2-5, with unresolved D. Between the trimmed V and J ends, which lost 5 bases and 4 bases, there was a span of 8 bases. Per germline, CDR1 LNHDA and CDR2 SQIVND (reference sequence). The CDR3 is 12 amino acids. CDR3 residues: CASSHRGETQYF. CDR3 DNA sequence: TGTGCCAGTAGTCATCGTGGAGAGACCCAGTACTTC.

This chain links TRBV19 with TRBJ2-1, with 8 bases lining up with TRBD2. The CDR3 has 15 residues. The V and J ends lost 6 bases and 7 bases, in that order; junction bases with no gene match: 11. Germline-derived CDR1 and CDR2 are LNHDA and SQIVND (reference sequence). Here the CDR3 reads CASRAGGLTGNEQFF. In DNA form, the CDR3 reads TGTGCCAGTAGGGCGGGGGGCCTTACTGGGAATGAGCAGTTCTTC.

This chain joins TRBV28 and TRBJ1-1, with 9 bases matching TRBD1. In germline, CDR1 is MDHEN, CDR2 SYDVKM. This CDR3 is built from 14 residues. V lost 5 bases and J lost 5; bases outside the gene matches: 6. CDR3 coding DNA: TGTGCCAGCAGTGCGACAGGGGGGAGGACTGAAGCTTTCTTT. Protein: CASSATGGRTEAFF.

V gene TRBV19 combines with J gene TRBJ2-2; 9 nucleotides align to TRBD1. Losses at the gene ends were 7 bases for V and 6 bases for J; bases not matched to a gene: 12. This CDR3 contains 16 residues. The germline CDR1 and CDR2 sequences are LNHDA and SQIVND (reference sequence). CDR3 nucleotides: TGTGCCAGTACTGATGCGGCCACAGGGGGCCCCGGGGAGCTGTTTTTT. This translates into CASTDAATGGPGELFF. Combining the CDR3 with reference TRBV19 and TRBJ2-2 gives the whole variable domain DGGITQSPKYLFRKEGQNVTLSCEQNLNHDAMYWYRQDPGQGLRLIYYSQIVNDFQKGDIAEGYSVSREKKESFPLTVTSAQKNPTAFYLCASTDAATGGPGELFFGEGSRLTVL.

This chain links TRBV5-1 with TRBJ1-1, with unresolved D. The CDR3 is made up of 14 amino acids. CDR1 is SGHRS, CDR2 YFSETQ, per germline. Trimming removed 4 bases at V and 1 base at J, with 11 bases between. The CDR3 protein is CASSPQTQNTEAFF. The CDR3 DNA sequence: TGCGCCAGCAGCCCCCAGACTCAGAACACTGAAGCTTTCTTT.

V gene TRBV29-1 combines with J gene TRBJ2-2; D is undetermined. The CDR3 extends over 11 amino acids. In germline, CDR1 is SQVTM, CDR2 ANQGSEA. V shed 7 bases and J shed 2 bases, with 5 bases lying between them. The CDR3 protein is CSAFNTGELFF. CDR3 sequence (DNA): TGCAGCGCCTTTAACACCGGGGAGCTGTTTTTT.

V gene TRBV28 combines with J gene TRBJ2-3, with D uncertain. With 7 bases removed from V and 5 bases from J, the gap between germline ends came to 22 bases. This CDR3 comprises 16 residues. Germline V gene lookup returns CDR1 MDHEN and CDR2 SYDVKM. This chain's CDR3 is CASTVVVGKRGDTQYF. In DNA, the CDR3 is TGTGCCAGCACCGTCGTCGTGGGGAAAAGAGGAGATACGCAGTATTTT. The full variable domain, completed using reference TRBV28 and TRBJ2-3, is DVKVTQSSRYLVKRTGEKVFLECVQDMDHENMFWYRQDPGLGLRLIYFSYDVKMKEKGDIPEGYSVSREKKERFSLILESASTNQTSMYLCASTVVVGKRGDTQYFGPGTRLTVL.

CDR3 loop: CATQTGGDTGELFF. The CDR3, as DNA: TGTGCCACCCAGACGGGAGGGGACACCGGGGAGCTGTTTTTT. The chain combines TRBV6-1 with TRBJ2-2; 8 bases are shared with TRBD2. Germline CDR1 and CDR2: MNHNS and SASEGT. V was pared by 10 bases and J by 3 bases, with 7 bases of the junction left unmatched. The CDR3 loop spans 14 amino acids.

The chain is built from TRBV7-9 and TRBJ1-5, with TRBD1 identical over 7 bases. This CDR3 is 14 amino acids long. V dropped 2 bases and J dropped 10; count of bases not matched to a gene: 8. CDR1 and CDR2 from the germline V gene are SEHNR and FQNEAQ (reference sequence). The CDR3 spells CASSLSTGSNPQHF. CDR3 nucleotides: TGTGCCAGCAGCTTATCGACAGGGAGTAACCCCCAGCATTTT.

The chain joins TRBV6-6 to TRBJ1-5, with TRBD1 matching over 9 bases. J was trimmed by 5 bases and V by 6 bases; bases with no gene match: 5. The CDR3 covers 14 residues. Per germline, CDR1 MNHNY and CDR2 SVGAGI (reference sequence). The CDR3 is CASRRGQGDQPQHF. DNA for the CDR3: TGTGCCAGCAGGCGGGGACAGGGCGATCAGCCCCAGCATTTT.

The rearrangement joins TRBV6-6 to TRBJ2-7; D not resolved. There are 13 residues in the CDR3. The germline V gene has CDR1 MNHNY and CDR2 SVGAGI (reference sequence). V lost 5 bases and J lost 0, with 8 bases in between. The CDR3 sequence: CASSRLSSYEQYF. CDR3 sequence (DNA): TGTGCCAGCAGTCGGTTAAGCTCCTACGAGCAGTACTTC.